Reported below is one TCR beta chain. This clone occurred a few times. Its target antigen remains unknown. No much larger clonotype is one base removed from it; base qualities were not supplied. Collaborating institutions collected whole blood in K2EDTA tubes following their own protocols. For TCRbeta analysis, collaborator samples were shipped as frozen whole blood, as isolated PBMCs, or as DNA extracted from either sample type. The sample belongs to a study of blood T cell repertoires in COVID-19 (dated by TCRdb to the early 2020s). For context, the study as a whole: Samples from collaborators originated in the United States, Italy and Spain and spanned both the acute and convalescent phases of COVID-19. The prospective study material was composed of cDNA or gDNA derived from T cells, B-cell-depleted T cells, or PBMCs. Subjects who had been exposed to COVID-19, were actively infected with it, or had recovered from it provided the deeply sampled blood TCRbeta repertoires that made up the dataset. The repertoires were made available in a free public database intended to serve as a resource for research on the immune response to SARS-CoV-2. The samples were drawn from the first 160 participants of the ongoing ImmuneRACE study and from 1,254 subjects provided by 6 global collaborators. The sample metadata nearly always contained a de-identified subject ID, COVID-19 status, age in years and sex. HLA class I and class II types, where available, came from metadata supplied by the sample provider rather than from assay-based typing.

TCRbeta CDR3 regions were amplified from genomic DNA using the immunoSEQ Assay, a bias-controlled multiplex PCR. The original pipeline was this. Nucleated cell counts per sample were estimated from amplification of reference gene primers within the assay. To quantify the absolute abundance of each unique TCRbeta CDR3 rearrangement, sequence reads were collapsed and filtered. For each sample, productive Simpson clonality was calculated by taking the square root of Simpson's diversity index across productive rearrangements. TCRdb obtained this table from immuneACCESS and retained in-frame rearrangements with V and J assigned. These tables miss some clones; where compared with another copy, unresolved V genes account for less than half of the shortfall, and the remainder is unexplained. V and J calls and clone size are as listed in that table; D and trimming were resolved from the DNA. Across this sample there are 55,000 to 75,000 clones, with roughly 86% seen only once. The ten top clones hold 7.4% of the sample.

Ends trimmed: V by 4 bases, J by 0 bases; bases unmatched to a gene: 6. CDR1 and CDR2 are read off the germline V gene as SNHLY and FYNNEI. The CDR3 measures 16 amino acids from cysteine to phenylalanine. Just CDR3 DNA is preserved here, 48 bases in frame from base 1. Findings and caveats that apply to the study as a whole: The quantity of clinical and demographic metadata differed by source and by participant and was supplied without curation.

The sample comprised peripheral blood. Here the chain combines TRBV2 and TRBJ1-5; TRBD1 matches 7 bases in the middle. This receptor was identified in a human donor with active COVID-19. The donor label of this sample is uncertain. The CDR3 has the sequence CASSGGTGASNQPQHF. The nucleotide sequence reads TGTGCCAGCAGTGGGGGTACAGGGGCTAGCAATCAGCCCCAGCATTTT. With the portions outside the CDR3 filled from the reference TRBV2 and TRBJ1-5 genes, the complete variable region becomes EPEVTQTPSHQVTQMGQEVILRCVPISNHLYFYWYRQILGQKVEFLVSFYNNEISEKSEIFDDQFSVERPDGSNFTLKIRSTKLEDSAMYFCASSGGTGASNQPQHFGDGTRLSIL.